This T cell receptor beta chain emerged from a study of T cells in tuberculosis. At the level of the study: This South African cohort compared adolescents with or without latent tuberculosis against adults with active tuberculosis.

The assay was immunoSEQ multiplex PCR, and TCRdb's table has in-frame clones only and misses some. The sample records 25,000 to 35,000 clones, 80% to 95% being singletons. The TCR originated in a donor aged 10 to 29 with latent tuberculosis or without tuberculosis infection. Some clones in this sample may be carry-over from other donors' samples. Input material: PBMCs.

CDR3 nucleotides: TGTGCCAGCAGCGAACGGGACAGGGGCTTACAAGAGACCCAGTACTTC. Translating gives CASSERDRGLQETQYF. The rearrangement uses TRBV13 and TRBJ2-5; TRBD1 matches at 10 bases. The CDR3 sequence is 16 residues long. CDR1 PRHDT and CDR2 FYEKMQ come from the germline V gene (reference sequence). Trimming cost V 5 bases and J 2 bases; bases outside gene matches: 8. The full variable domain, its missing parts supplied by reference TRBV13 and TRBJ2-5, is AAGVIQSPRHLIKEKRETATLKCYPIPRHDTVYWYQQGPGQDPQFLISFYEKMQSDKGSIPDRFSAQQFSDYHSELNMSSLELGDSALYFCASSERDRGLQETQYFGPGTRLLVL.